This T cell receptor (beta chain) was identified during a study of cytomegalovirus exposure and HLA in healthy donors. Study results and caveats: Earlier analysis found most TCR beta V segments productive about 87% or about 30% of the time.

This clone was counted only a few times. What it recognizes is unknown. The PCR ran on 60 Vbeta and 13 Jbeta primers. Measured with immunoSEQ multiplex PCR; TCRdb has only the in-frame clones, and not every one. Counted here are over 65,000 clones, roughly four fifths occurring once; the ten biggest clones make up around 7%. Samples came from healthy bone marrow donors. The germline gives CDR1 GTSNPN, CDR2 SVGIG (reference sequence). This CDR3 region has 15 residues. J was trimmed by 3 bases and V by 0 bases; bases with no gene match: 4. This clonotype originated in a human donor in good health. The specimen sequenced was PBMCs. The rearrangement links TRBV30 to TRBJ1-1, with 10 bases matching TRBD1. CDR3 sequence: CAWSVRDRGDTEAFF. The DNA of the CDR3 is TGTGCCTGGAGTGTACGGGACAGGGGTGACACTGAAGCTTTCTTT.